The 25 T cell receptor beta chains listed next were all sequenced from one sample in a study of a mutant IDH1 vaccine in newly diagnosed glioma. Here immunoSEQ multiplex PCR was the method, and the copy in TCRdb shows in-frame clones only, minus some. The sample includes tens of thousands of clones, under 85% of them seen just once. The antigens these receptors bind are not known. Time point specified: week 47, end of study. Topical imiquimod accompanied each vaccine dose, which consisted of 300 ug of mutant IDH1 20-mer peptide. The specimen comprised PBMCs, sampled from a glioma patient whose treatment included an IDH1 peptide vaccine. The receptors stem from a woman in her forties or fifties with glioma.

The V gene is TRBV6-5, the J gene TRBJ1-4; possibly TRBD1 for D (5 bases). The germline CDR1 and CDR2 sequences are MNHEY and SVGAGI. Trimming pared 5 bases from V and 6 bases from J, leaving 10 bases between. The CDR3 length is 13 residues. In nucleotides, the CDR3 is TGTGCCAGCAGTGGGACGCTTTATGAAAAACTGTTTTTT. Amino acids: CASSGTLYEKLFF.

The chain employs TRBV5-1 and TRBJ2-5; D uncertain. Per the germline V gene, CDR1 is SGHRS and CDR2 is YFSETQ. The CDR3 contains 11 residues. V lost 1 base, J lost 5 bases, and 3 bases lay in between. The CDR3 spells CASSLQETQYF. For the CDR3, the DNA is TGCGCCAGCAGCTTGCAGGAGACCCAGTACTTC.

The V call is TRBV5-6, the J call TRBJ1-1; a weak D match, TRBD1 (5 bases). This CDR3 has 14 amino acids. From germline, CDR1 is SGHDT and CDR2 YYEEEE. V was pared by 5 bases and J by 4 bases, with 15 bases between. The CDR3 sequence is CASSAAGGSTEAFF. DNA of the CDR3: TGTGCCAGCAGTGCGGCGGGGGGGAGCACTGAAGCTTTCTTT.

This clone was counted only a few times. V and J are TRBV4-1 and TRBJ1-5, with 9 bases aligning to TRBD1. The V and J ends lost 2 bases and 4 bases, in that order; junction bases with no gene match: 3. Germline values: CDR1 MGHRA, CDR2 YSYEKL. The length of the CDR3 is 15 residues. CDR3 nucleotides: TGCGCCAGCAGCCAATTTGGGACAGGGAATCAGCCCCAGCATTTT. It yields the protein CASSQFGTGNQPQHF.

This chain links TRBV19 with TRBJ1-2, with 9 bases that match TRBD1. Looked up from germline, CDR1 is LNHDA and CDR2 is SQIVND (reference sequence). The CDR3 extends over 15 amino acids. The ends lost 5 bases at V and 3 bases at J; junction bases unmatched: 7. The CDR3 sequence: CASSDRTGAHYGYTF. CDR3 in DNA: TGTGCCAGTAGTGACCGGACAGGGGCCCACTATGGCTACACCTTC. Variable domain in full (rest from reference TRBV19 and TRBJ1-2): DGGITQSPKYLFRKEGQNVTLSCEQNLNHDAMYWYRQDPGQGLRLIYYSQIVNDFQKGDIAEGYSVSREKKESFPLTVTSAQKNPTAFYLCASSDRTGAHYGYTFGSGTRLTVV.

This clone was seen more than once but under ten times. The rearrangement joins TRBV6-5 to TRBJ1-4; 7 bases map to TRBD1. The germline V gene has CDR1 MNHEY and CDR2 SVGAGI. V dropped 6 bases and J dropped 3; count of bases not matched to a gene: 7. The CDR3 length is 15 residues. The CDR3 loop is CASRRKGAANEKLFF. The CDR3 DNA sequence: TGTGCCAGCAGGAGAAAGGGGGCAGCTAATGAAAAACTGTTTTTT.

The J gene is TRBJ2-2, the V gene TRBV25-1; possibly TRBD2 for D (6 bases). Germline-derived CDR1 and CDR2 are MGHDK and SYGVNS. The V gene lost 8 bases and the J gene lost 7 bases, with 17 bases spanning the gap. The CDR3 loop spans 14 amino acids. This chain's CDR3 is CASGRLRGIGELFF. CDR3 bases: TGTGCCAGCGGTCGGTTGCGGGGCATCGGGGAGCTGTTTTTT.

This clone showed up just a few times. V usage is TRBV7-8 and J usage is TRBJ1-6; D is perhaps TRBD1 (5 bases). In germline, CDR1 is SGHVS, CDR2 FQNEAQ. The CDR3 sequence is 14 residues long. The ends were cut back, 1 base at V and 11 bases at J, with 12 bases in the middle. Here the CDR3 DNA reads TGTGCCAGCAGCTTAGATGGGGCCGCGGCACCCCTCCACTTT. Amino acid sequence: CASSLDGAAAPLHF.

The chain is built from TRBV5-1 and TRBJ1-2; tentative D call: TRBD1 (5 bases). Per the germline V gene, CDR1 is SGHRS and CDR2 is YFSETQ. Trimming took off 2 bases at V and 7 bases at J, with 9 bases between the two ends. The CDR3 runs 12 residues. CDR3 sequence: CASSFRDSGYTF. The CDR3 DNA is TGCGCCAGCAGCTTCCGAGACAGTGGCTACACCTTC.

This chain uses TRBV19 with TRBJ2-3, with D uncertain. The CDR3 spans 13 residues. Germline CDR1 is LNHDA and CDR2 is SQIVND (reference sequence). V lost 7 bases to trimming and J lost 1 base, with 9 bases between them. In nucleotides, the CDR3 is TGTGCCAGTATTGGCCGAGGCACAGATACGCAGTATTTT. Amino acids: CASIGRGTDTQYF.

This clone was counted a few times. The rearrangement uses TRBV6-4 and TRBJ2-1; 8 positions match TRBD2. Germline CDR1 MRHNA, CDR2 SNTAGT. This CDR3 region has 15 residues. The junction had 1 base not matched to a gene; V was cut back by 2 bases and J by 1 base. CDR3 nucleotide sequence: TGTGCCAGCAGTGACATAGCGGGGTCCTACAATGAGCAGTTCTTC. This encodes CASSDIAGSYNEQFF.

The chain is built from TRBV5-1 and TRBJ2-5; possibly TRBD2 for D (6 bases). This CDR3 is built from 15 residues. CDR1 SGHRS and CDR2 YFSETQ come from the germline V gene. V lost 0 bases to trimming and J lost 2 bases, with 11 bases between them. The CDR3 DNA follows: TGCGCCAGCAGCTTGGATTCGGGGAGGCAAGAGACCCAGTACTTC. Its translation: CASSLDSGRQETQYF.

In this sample, this clone turned up a few times. The chain uses TRBV28 and TRBJ2-7, with D perhaps assigned TRBD1 or TRBD2 (5 bases each). The V gene's germline CDR1 is MDHEN and CDR2 SYDVKM. Trimming stripped 3 bases from V and 0 bases from J, with 6 bases between. The CDR3 consists of 13 residues. The CDR3 sequence: CASSLRGSYEQYF. The CDR3, as DNA: TGTGCCAGCAGTTTGAGGGGCTCCTACGAGCAGTACTTC.

V is TRBV5-1 and J is TRBJ1-1; no firm D call. The CDR3 runs 15 residues. CDR1 and CDR2 from the germline V gene are SGHRS and YFSETQ. Trimming removed 0 bases at V and 0 bases at J, with 9 bases between. The CDR3 sequence is CASSLGSGVNTEAFF. The CDR3 DNA reads TGCGCCAGCAGCTTGGGTTCGGGCGTGAACACTGAAGCTTTCTTT.

This chain connects TRBV7-9 to TRBJ2-2; TRBD2 agrees at 8 bases. CDR1 is SEHNR and CDR2 is FQNEAQ in the germline V gene (reference sequence). The trim removed 8 bases at V and 3 bases at J, leaving 5 bases unmatched. CDR3 size: 14 residues. CDR3 coding DNA: TGTGCCAGCTCCCGAGCGGGGGACACCGGGGAGCTGTTTTTT. It encodes CASSRAGDTGELFF.

V usage is TRBV6-1 and J usage is TRBJ2-3; 13 bases map to TRBD2. V lost 1 base to trimming and J lost 6 bases; unmatched junction nucleotides: 7. Germline V gene lookup returns CDR1 MNHNS and CDR2 SASEGT. The CDR3 runs to 17 residues. CDR3: CASSEGLTSGGADTQYF. The CDR3 nucleotides are TGTGCCAGCAGTGAAGGATTAACTAGCGGGGGGGCGGATACGCAGTATTTT.

This clone was observed a handful of times. The V call is TRBV15, the J call TRBJ2-7; unclear D gene. Germline values: CDR1 LNHNV, CDR2 YYDKDF (reference sequence). The CDR3 has 11 residues. Trimming took 5 bases from V and 5 from J, leaving 7 bases between them. For the CDR3, the DNA is TGTGCCACCAGCGGATCTGACGAGCAGTACTTC. This gives the protein CATSGSDEQYF.

The chain recombines TRBV6-6 with TRBJ2-5; D possibly corresponds to TRBD1 (6 bases). Deletions cut 4 bases from V and 0 bases from J, with 15 bases between. The CDR3 runs 16 residues. Germline V lookup: CDR1 MNHNY, CDR2 SVGAGI (reference sequence). The CDR3 nucleotides are TGTGCCAGCAGTTCCTTCCCAACAGGGAACCAAGAGACCCAGTACTTC. The encoded protein is CASSSFPTGNQETQYF.

The chain combines TRBV7-2 with TRBJ1-2; D is unclear. V lost 7 bases to trimming and J lost 6 bases, with 24 bases between them. Germline V gene data show CDR1 as SGHTA and CDR2 as FQGNSA. This CDR3 comprises 16 residues. CDR3 DNA: TGTGCCAGCACCGCGAACTACGGACCGTTGTTGAATGGCTACACCTTC. It yields the protein CASTANYGPLLNGYTF.

The chain joins TRBV5-1 to TRBJ2-2; TRBD1 aligns across 8 bases. CDR1 and CDR2 (germline): SGHRS, YFSETQ. The CDR3 consists of 15 residues. The junction had 5 bases not matched to a gene; V was cut back by 2 bases and J by 5 bases. CDR3 residues: CASSFGQGQTGELFF. CDR3 nucleotides: TGCGCCAGCAGCTTTGGACAGGGTCAAACCGGGGAGCTGTTTTTT. Drawing the rest from reference TRBV5-1 and TRBJ2-2, the complete variable domain is KAGVTQTPRYLIKTRGQQVTLSCSPISGHRSVSWYQQTPGQGLQFLFEYFSETQRNKGNFPGRFSGRQFSNSRSEMNVSTLELGDSALYLCASSFGQGQTGELFFGEGSRLTVL.

This clone showed up just a few times. The rearrangement links TRBV7-9 to TRBJ2-3; D is undetermined. The V gene lost 5 bases and the J gene lost 2 bases, with 11 bases spanning the gap. Per germline, CDR1 SEHNR and CDR2 FQNEAQ (reference sequence). The CDR3 runs to 14 residues. This chain's CDR3 is CASSQSLNTDTQYF. DNA of the CDR3: TGTGCCAGCAGCCAGTCCCTAAACACAGATACGCAGTATTTT.

CDR3 protein: CASSFPDALYGYTF. The CDR3 coding sequence is TGTGCCAGCAGCTTCCCAGACGCCCTCTATGGCTACACCTTC. This chain connects TRBV5-8 to TRBJ1-2; D is unclear. The length of the CDR3 is 14 residues. V was pared by 2 bases and J by 4 bases, with 12 bases between. Germline CDR1 and CDR2: SGHTS and YDEGEE.

This clone was seen only once. The chain joins TRBV5-1 to TRBJ2-3, with unresolved D. Trimming cost V 4 bases and J 4 bases, with 13 bases left between them. Germline V gene sequence: CDR1 SGHRS, CDR2 YFSETQ. This CDR3 spans 14 amino acids. The CDR3 nucleotides are TGCGCCAGCAGCCATAGATCACTTGCAGATACGCAGTATTTT. Its protein is CASSHRSLADTQYF.

The gene calls are TRBV7-8 and TRBJ1-4; D is unclear. The V gene's germline CDR1 is SGHVS and CDR2 FQNEAQ. The CDR3 sequence is 15 residues long. V was clipped by 4 bases and J by 8 bases, with 17 bases between them. CDR3 sequence: CASSSTGVVGEKLFF. As DNA, the CDR3 is TGTGCCAGCAGCTCCACCGGGGTCGTCGGCGAAAAACTGTTTTTT.

The chain is built from TRBV7-9 and TRBJ1-2, with 9 bases matching TRBD1. V shed 0 bases and J 4 bases; nucleotides not matched to a gene: 6. The CDR3 runs 16 residues. Per the germline V gene, CDR1 is SEHNR and CDR2 is FQNEAQ (reference sequence). The CDR3 region has the DNA TGTGCCAGCAGCTTAGCTTACATGGACAGGGGCTATGGCTACACCTTC. This translates into CASSLAYMDRGYGYTF.